What follows describes a single TCR beta chain. Its cognate antigen is unknown. Trimming left V 0 bases short and J 8 bases short, with 13 bases between. From germline, CDR1 is LNHNV and CDR2 YYDKDF (reference sequence). This CDR3 has 14 amino acids. The sample originates from a study of T cells after yellow fever vaccination. General study results and limits: One caveat is that FACS-sorted repertoires could contain abundant clonotypes contaminating from the bulk population. Weaker, the secondary response had a peak occurring faster, on day 5 versus 15.

TCR cDNA, made by 5'RACE template switching, carried an added universal primer site and UMIs. MiXCR was run by TCRdb on the 5' RACE reads, yielding one entry per CDR3 protein. The sample consists of 120,000 or so distinct CDR3 sequences, about 8.8% of them appearing once. This chain uses TRBV15 with TRBJ1-2; D ambiguous. The source of this sequence is a man in his late teens or twenties who received the YFV17D yellow fever vaccine. Source: CD8+ T cells sorted from PBMCs, taken on the day of the yellow fever booster vaccination. The CDR3 coding sequence is TGTGCCACCAGCAGAGATCGGGAGGCGGAGGGCTACACCTTC. Its protein product is CATSRDREAEGYTF.